This record covers a single T cell receptor beta chain. The antigen remains undetermined. A much larger clone differs from this one at a single base, so this may be a read error. Using RNA transcripts, the TCR beta CDR3 regions were amplified. After a first-round RT-PCR with HTBI primers, a second-round multiplex PCR was run. TCRdb re-analysed the multiplex PCR reads in MiXCR, keeping a single row per CDR3 protein. The profile shows almost 750,000 distinct CDR3 sequences, roughly 40% of them singletons. This sample was included in a study of Graves' ophthalmopathy and Graves' hyperthyroidism. Overall study findings and caveats: Among thyroid clonotypes expanded above 0.001 frequency, most also appeared in blood. For predicting ophthalmopathy progression, the model had more than 60% sensitivity and roughly 77% specificity.

No donor had other autoimmune disease, uncontrolled infection, pregnancy or lactation. The PBMCs originated from roughly 10 ml of fresh peripheral blood. The CDR3 is 12 residues long. Germline V gene data show CDR1 as SNHLY and CDR2 as FYNNEI. The chain has TRBV2 and TRBJ1-1, with TRBD1 as a possible D gene (6 bases). The sequencing input was peripheral blood. The receptor comes from an adult man with Graves' ophthalmopathy. The CDR3 nucleotides are TGTGCCAGCAGTGGACAGGATGGGAAGGCTCTCTTT. Amino acid sequence: CASSGQDGKALF.